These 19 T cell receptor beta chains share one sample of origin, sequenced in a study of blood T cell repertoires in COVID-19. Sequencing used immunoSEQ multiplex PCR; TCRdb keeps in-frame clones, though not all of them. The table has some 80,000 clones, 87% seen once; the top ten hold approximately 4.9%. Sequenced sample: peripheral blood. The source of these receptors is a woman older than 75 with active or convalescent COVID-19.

CDR3 DNA sequence: TGCGCCAGCAGCGCCTACGGAGCGGGAGCCAGGGAGGAGACCCAGTACTTC. It is translated as CASSAYGAGAREETQYF. The J gene is TRBJ2-5, the V gene TRBV4-1, with 8 positions matching TRBD2. Germline CDR1 is MGHRA and CDR2 is YSYEKL. The CDR3 contains 17 residues. Trimming took 5 bases from V and 5 from J; bases not matched to a gene: 16.

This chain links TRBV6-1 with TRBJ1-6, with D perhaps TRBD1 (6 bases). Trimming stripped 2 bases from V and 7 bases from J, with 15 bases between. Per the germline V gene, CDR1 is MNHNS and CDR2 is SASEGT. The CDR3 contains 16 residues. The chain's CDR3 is CASSESVGAVNSPLHF. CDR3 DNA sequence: TGTGCCAGCAGTGAAAGCGTGGGGGCAGTGAATTCACCCCTCCACTTT.

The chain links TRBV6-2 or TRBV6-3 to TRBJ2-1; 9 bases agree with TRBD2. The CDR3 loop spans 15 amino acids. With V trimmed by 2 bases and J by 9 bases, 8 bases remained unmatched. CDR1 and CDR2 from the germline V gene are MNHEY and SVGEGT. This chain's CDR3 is CASSYRREGMGEQFF. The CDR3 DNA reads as TGTGCCAGCAGTTACCGGCGGGAGGGCATGGGTGAGCAGTTCTTC.

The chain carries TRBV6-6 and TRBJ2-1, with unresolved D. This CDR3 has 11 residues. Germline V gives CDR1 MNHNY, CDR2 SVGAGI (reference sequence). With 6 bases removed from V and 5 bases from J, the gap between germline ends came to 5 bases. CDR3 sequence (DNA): TGTGCCAGCAGCCCCAACAATGAGCAGTTCTTC. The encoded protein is CASSPNNEQFF.

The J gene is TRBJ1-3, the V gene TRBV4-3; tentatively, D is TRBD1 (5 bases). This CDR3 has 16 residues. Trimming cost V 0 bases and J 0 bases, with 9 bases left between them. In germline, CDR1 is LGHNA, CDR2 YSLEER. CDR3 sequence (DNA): TGCGCCAGCAGCCAAGACCCGGGGGGCTCTGGAAACACCATATATTTT. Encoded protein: CASSQDPGGSGNTIYF.

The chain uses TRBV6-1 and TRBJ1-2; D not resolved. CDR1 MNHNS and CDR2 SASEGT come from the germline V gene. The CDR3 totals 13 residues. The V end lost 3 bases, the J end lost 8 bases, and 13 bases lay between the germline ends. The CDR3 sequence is CASSETGIRGYTF. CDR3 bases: TGTGCCAGCAGTGAGACCGGGATACGGGGCTACACCTTC.

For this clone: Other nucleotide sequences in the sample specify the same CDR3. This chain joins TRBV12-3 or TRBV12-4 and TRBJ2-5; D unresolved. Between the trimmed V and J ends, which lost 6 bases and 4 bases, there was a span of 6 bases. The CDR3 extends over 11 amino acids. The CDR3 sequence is CASSFRETQYF. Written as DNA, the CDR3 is TGTGCCAGCAGCTTTAGAGAGACCCAGTACTTC.

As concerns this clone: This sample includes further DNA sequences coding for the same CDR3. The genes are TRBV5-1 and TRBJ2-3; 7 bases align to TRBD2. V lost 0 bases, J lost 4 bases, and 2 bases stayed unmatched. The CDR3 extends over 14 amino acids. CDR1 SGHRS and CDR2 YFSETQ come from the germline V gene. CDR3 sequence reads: CASSLGRGADTQYF. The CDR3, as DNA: TGCGCCAGCAGCTTGGGTCGGGGGGCAGATACGCAGTATTTT.

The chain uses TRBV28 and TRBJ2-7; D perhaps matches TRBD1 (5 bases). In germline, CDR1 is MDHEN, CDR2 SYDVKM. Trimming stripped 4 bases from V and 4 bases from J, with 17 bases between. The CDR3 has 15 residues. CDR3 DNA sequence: TGTGCCAGCAGTTCCGGTAGCAGGGTTAAGTACGAGCAGTACTTC. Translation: CASSSGSRVKYEQYF.

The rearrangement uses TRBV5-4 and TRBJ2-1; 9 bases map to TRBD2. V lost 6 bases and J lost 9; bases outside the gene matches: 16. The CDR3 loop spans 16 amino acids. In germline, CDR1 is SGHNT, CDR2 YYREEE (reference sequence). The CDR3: CASKARAGGPGTEQFF. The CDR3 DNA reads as TGTGCCAGCAAAGCAAGGGCGGGAGGGCCCGGCACTGAGCAGTTCTTC.

This CDR3 is CASSSTPDSVRRGYTF. The CDR3 DNA reads TGTGCCAGCAGCTCGACACCAGACAGTGTCCGTCGTGGCTACACCTTC. The V and J genes are TRBV7-3 and TRBJ1-2; TRBD1 is a possible D gene (5 bases). Trimming stripped 4 bases from V and 7 bases from J, with 22 bases between. The CDR3 is made up of 16 amino acids. Germline CDR1 and CDR2: SGHTA and FQGTGA. Variable domain in full (rest from reference TRBV7-3 and TRBJ1-2): GAGVSQTPSNKVTEKGKYVELRCDPISGHTALYWYRQSLGQGPEFLIYFQGTGAADDSGLPNDRFFAVRPEGSVSTLKIQRTERGDSAVYLCASSSTPDSVRRGYTFGSGTRLTVV.

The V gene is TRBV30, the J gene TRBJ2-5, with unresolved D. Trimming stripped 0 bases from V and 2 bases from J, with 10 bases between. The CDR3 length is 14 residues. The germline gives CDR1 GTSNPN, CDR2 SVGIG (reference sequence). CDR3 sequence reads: CAWSVHGSQETQYF. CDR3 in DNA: TGTGCCTGGAGTGTACACGGGTCGCAAGAGACCCAGTACTTC.

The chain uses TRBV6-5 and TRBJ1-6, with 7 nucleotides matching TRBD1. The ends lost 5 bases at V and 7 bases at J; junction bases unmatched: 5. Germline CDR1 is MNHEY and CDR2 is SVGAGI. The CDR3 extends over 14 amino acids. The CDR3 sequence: CASSTGARNSPLHF. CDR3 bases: TGTGCCAGCAGTACAGGGGCTAGGAATTCACCCCTCCACTTT.

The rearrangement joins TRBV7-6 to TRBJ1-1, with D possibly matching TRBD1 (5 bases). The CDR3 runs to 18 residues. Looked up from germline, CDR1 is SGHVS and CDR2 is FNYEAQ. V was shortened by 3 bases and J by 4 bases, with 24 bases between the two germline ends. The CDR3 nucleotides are TGTGCCAGCAGCTTGGAACAGGCACCCTCTCTGGAGGGCACTGAAGCTTTCTTT. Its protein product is CASSLEQAPSLEGTEAFF.

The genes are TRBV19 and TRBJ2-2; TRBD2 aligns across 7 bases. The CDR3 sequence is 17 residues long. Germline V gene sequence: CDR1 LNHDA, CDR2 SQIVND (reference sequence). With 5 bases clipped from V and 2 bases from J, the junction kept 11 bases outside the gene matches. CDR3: CASSPRGDGGNTGELFF. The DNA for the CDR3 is TGTGCCAGTAGTCCCCGGGGGGACGGAGGAAACACCGGGGAGCTGTTTTTT.

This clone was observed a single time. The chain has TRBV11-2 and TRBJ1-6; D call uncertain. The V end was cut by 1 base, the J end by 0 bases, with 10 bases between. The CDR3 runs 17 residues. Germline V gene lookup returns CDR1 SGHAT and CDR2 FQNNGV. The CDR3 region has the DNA TGTGCCAGCAGCTTAGGGGCAGTAACCTCCTATAATTCACCCCTCCACTTT. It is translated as CASSLGAVTSYNSPLHF.

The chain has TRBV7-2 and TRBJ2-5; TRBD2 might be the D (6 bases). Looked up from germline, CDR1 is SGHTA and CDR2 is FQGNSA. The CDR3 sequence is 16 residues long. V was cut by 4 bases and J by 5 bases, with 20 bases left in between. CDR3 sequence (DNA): TGTGCCAGCAGCTCTAATAGCGGTTTGTGGGGGGAGACCCAGTACTTC. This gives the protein CASSSNSGLWGETQYF. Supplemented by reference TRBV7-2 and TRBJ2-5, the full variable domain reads GAGVSQSPSNKVTEKGKDVELRCDPISGHTALYWYRQSLGQGLEFLIYFQGNSAPDKSGLPSDRFSAERTGGSVSTLTIQRTQQEDSAVYLCASSSNSGLWGETQYFGPGTRLLVL.

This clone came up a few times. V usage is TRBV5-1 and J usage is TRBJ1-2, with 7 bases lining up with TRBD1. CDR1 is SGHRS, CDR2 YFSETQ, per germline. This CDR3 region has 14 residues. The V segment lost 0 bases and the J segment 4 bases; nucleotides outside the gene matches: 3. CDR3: CASSLVQGGYGYTF. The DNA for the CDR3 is TGCGCCAGCAGCTTGGTGCAGGGGGGCTATGGCTACACCTTC.

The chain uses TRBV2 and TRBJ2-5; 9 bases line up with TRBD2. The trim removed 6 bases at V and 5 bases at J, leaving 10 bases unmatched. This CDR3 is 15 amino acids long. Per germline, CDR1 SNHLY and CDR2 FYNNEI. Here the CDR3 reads CASSATIAGVETQYF. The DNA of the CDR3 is TGTGCCAGCAGCGCTACCATAGCGGGGGTTGAGACCCAGTACTTC. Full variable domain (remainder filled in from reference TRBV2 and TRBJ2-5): EPEVTQTPSHQVTQMGQEVILRCVPISNHLYFYWYRQILGQKVEFLVSFYNNEISEKSEIFDDQFSVERPDGSNFTLKIRSTKLEDSAMYFCASSATIAGVETQYFGPGTRLLVL.